This T cell receptor (beta chain) comes out of a study of glioma-infiltrating T cells. At the level of the study: Samples included WHO grade II oligodendrogliomas or astrocytomas and initial-diagnosis grade IV glioblastomas. Dexamethasone exposure before glioma surgery was limited to six or fewer days.

The CDR3 totals 12 residues. Germline V CDR1 and CDR2: SGHTA, FQGTGA. Study-wide results and limits: Tissue and blood shared very few CDR3 sequences. Gliomas, especially low-grade, showed above-expected tissue-blood divergence; non-neoplastic patients showed below.

Using RNA template, CDR3s of TCR alpha and beta were amplified with iRepertoire arm-PCR. TCRdb re-derived calls from the multiplex PCR reads in MiXCR, one entry per CDR3 protein. The sample comprises about 380,000 distinct CDR3 sequences, roughly two fifths of which are singletons, and around 13% rests with the top ten. About this clonotype: Its antigen remains unidentified. Compared with germline, one end of the junction differs, possibly owing to a read error.

Input material: glioma tissue, nonneoplastic brain tissue, or PBMCs (not recorded which). This chain connects TRBV7-3 to TRBJ2-7, with TRBD1 identical over 10 bases. The origin of this receptor is a human donor with low-grade glioma or glioblastoma, undergoing nonglioma brain surgery, or in good health (not recorded which). The CDR3: CASSSVGDRGFF. For the CDR3, the DNA is TGTGCCAGCAGCTCAGTGGGGGACAGGGGCTTTTTC.